This TCR beta chain originates from a study of monozygotic twins with cystic fibrosis. Notes on this clone: Its antigen is as yet unknown.

Sequenced by immunoSEQ multiplex PCR; TCRdb stores in-frame clones only, minus some. The repertoire consists of roughly 23,000 clones, with approximately 87% occurring once and the leading ten covering around 1.3%. Trimming removed 5 bases at V and 5 bases at J, with 7 bases between. This CDR3 is 11 amino acids long. CDR1 and CDR2 (germline): PRHDT, FYEKMQ (reference sequence). Study results and caveats: No link emerged between shared CDR3 counts and age, concordance or severity. Low clonality (median roughly 0.0099) suggested a mostly naive repertoire. J usage was most co-twin-similar in 8 of 16 pairs, V in 13.

This TCR came from a woman aged 30 to 39 with cystic fibrosis. V and J are TRBV13 and TRBJ2-7; D is ambiguous. Material for sequencing was blood. The CDR3 coding sequence is TGTGCCAGCAGCGGTGGACACGAGCAGTACTTC. Translated, it gives CASSGGHEQYF.